These 8 T cell receptor beta chains came from one sample sequenced in a study of shared clonotypes between healthy human individuals. The assay was immunoSEQ multiplex PCR, and TCRdb's table has in-frame clones only and misses some. The table lists about 2.4 million clones, approximately 93% of them singletons. Sequenced input: naive CD4+ T cells from PBMCs. Described subset: CD45RA+ positively selected. These receptors were collected from a man between 18 and 29 years old in good health. Some clones in this sample may be carry-over from other donors' samples.

The chain uses TRBV12-5 and TRBJ2-5; TRBD2 is a possible D gene (6 bases). V was pared by 1 base and J by 4 bases, with 19 bases between. This CDR3 is 17 amino acids long. CDR1 is LGHNT and CDR2 is FRNRAP in the germline V gene. The DNA of the CDR3 is TGTGCTAGTGGTTTGGGCGCGGGACCCCGCCGCGGAGAGACCCAGTACTTC. Protein product: CASGLGAGPRRGETQYF.

This clone occurred once. V is TRBV6-6 and J is TRBJ1-1; a weak D match, TRBD1 (6 bases). Trimming cost V 4 bases and J 4 bases, with 13 bases left between them. Germline assignment: CDR1 MNHNY and CDR2 SVGAGI (reference sequence). This CDR3 contains 14 residues. The CDR3 spells CASSSREGGTEAFF. CDR3 DNA: TGTGCCAGCAGTTCCAGGGAAGGGGGCACTGAAGCTTTCTTT.

The chain recombines TRBV19 with TRBJ2-7, with D hard to call. V was clipped by 1 base and J by 3 bases, with 7 bases between them. The CDR3 extends over 13 amino acids. Germline loops: CDR1 LNHDA, CDR2 SQIVND (reference sequence). The CDR3 here is CASSIVLNYEQYF. Here the CDR3 DNA reads TGTGCCAGTAGTATAGTACTCAACTACGAGCAGTACTTC.

With respect to this clone: Other DNA sequences in this specimen translate into the identical CDR3. The rearrangement uses TRBV14 and TRBJ2-3; no reliable D call. CDR1 and CDR2 from the germline V gene are SGHDN and FVKESK. The CDR3 consists of 13 residues. The V end was cut by 0 bases, the J end by 4 bases, with 5 bases between. The CDR3 region has the DNA TGTGCCAGCAGCCAAGATTTGGCAGATACGCAGTATTTT. It encodes CASSQDLADTQYF.

The chain has TRBV5-4 and TRBJ2-3; TRBD2 matches at 9 bases. Trimming removed 3 bases from V and 5 bases from J; junction bases left unmatched: 4. In germline, CDR1 is SGHNT, CDR2 YYREEE (reference sequence). The CDR3 consists of 14 residues. Here the CDR3 reads CASSSAGGEDTQYF. DNA for the CDR3: TGTGCCAGCAGCTCAGCGGGAGGCGAAGATACGCAGTATTTT.

Comment on this clone: Other DNA sequences in the same sample also yield this CDR3. CDR3 bases: TGTGCCAGCAGCGTAGGGGTACAGCCCCAGCATTTT. Translated: CASSVGVQPQHF. This sequence joins TRBV7-9 and TRBJ1-5, with D possibly being TRBD1 (5 bases). CDR1 is SEHNR and CDR2 is FQNEAQ in the germline V gene (reference sequence). CDR3 size: 12 residues. V gave up 5 bases and J gave up 7 bases, with 9 bases separating them.

This rearrangement joins TRBV6-5 to TRBJ1-4; TRBD1 is a possible D gene (5 bases). The germline V and J ends were trimmed by 2 bases and 13 bases, with 14 bases remaining between them. From germline, CDR1 is MNHEY and CDR2 SVGAGI. The CDR3 sequence is 13 residues long. The CDR3 protein is CASSYNAGRGLFF. CDR3 DNA: TGTGCCAGCAGTTACAACGCGGGGCGCGGACTGTTTTTT.

V gene TRBV18 combines with J gene TRBJ2-3, with 11 bases aligning to TRBD2. The CDR3 is made up of 15 amino acids. Trimming took 4 bases from V and 6 from J; bases not matched to a gene: 6. CDR1 KGHSH and CDR2 LQKENI come from the germline V gene. Here the CDR3 reads CASSQLLAGVDTQYF. CDR3 sequence (DNA): TGTGCCAGCTCACAATTACTAGCGGGAGTGGATACGCAGTATTTT.